This T cell receptor beta chain was captured in a study of T cell responses to AZD1222 COVID-19 vaccine. Study-wide results and limits: The peak T cell response came first, and repertoires were sampled only after it.

Libraries were prepared by immunoSEQ multiplex PCR; TCRdb keeps only in-frame clonotypes and omits some of them. The sample consists of some 150,000 clones, around 90% of them appearing once. A word on this clone: Its antigen is as yet unknown.

This CDR3 has 15 amino acids. From germline, CDR1 is SGHRS and CDR2 YFSETQ. Trimming shortened V by 4 bases and J by 3 bases, and 11 bases separated the two germline ends. This material consisted of peripheral blood, taken 28 days after the second AZD1222 dose. The receptor comes from an adult who received the AZD1222 COVID-19 vaccine. The rearrangement joins TRBV5-1 to TRBJ2-6; the D gene is possibly TRBD2 (6 bases). This CDR3 is CASSNEGGGANVLTF. In nucleotides, the CDR3 is TGCGCCAGCAGCAATGAGGGAGGTGGGGCCAACGTCCTGACTTTC.